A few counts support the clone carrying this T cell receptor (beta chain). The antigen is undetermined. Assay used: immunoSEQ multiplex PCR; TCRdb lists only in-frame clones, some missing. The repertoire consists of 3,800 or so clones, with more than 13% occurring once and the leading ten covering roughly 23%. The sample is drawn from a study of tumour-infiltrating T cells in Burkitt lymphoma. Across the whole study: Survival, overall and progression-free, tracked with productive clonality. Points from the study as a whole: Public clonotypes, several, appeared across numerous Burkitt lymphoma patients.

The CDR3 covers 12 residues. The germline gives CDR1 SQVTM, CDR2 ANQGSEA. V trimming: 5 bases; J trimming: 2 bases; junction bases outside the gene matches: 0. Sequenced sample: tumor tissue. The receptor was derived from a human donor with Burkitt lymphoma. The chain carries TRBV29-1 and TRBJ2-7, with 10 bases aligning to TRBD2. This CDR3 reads CSVTSGAYEQYF. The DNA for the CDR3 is TGCAGCGTTACTAGCGGGGCCTACGAGCAGTACTTC.